This is a list of T cell receptor beta chains from one sample in a study of early T cells in non-severe SARS-CoV-2 infection. TCRdb itself ran the 5' RACE reads through MiXCR, one entry per CDR3 protein. The repertoire holds around 80,000 distinct CDR3 sequences, with roughly 12% as singletons. Sequencing used whole blood. These receptors were taken from an adult who was a healthcare worker with PCR-confirmed SARS-CoV-2 infection or an uninfected control (not recorded which). CDR3s include the opening cysteine and the closing phenylalanine or tryptophan. Fields, in order: J gene, D gene, CDR3 length, clone size, V gene, CDR3 DNA, CDR3 protein. D genes are given only for firm matches. Clone size is shown for a subset of rows, as once, few, many or a class of expanded clone.

j_call: TRBJ1-3
d_call: TRBD1
cdr3_length: 15
clone_size: .
v_call: TRBV20-1
cdr3_nt: TGCAGTGCTAGAAGGGGGCGGGGAGGAGTAAACACCATATATTTT
cdr3_aa: CSARRGRGGVNTIYF

j_call: TRBJ1-2
d_call: .
cdr3_length: 12
clone_size: many
v_call: TRBV29-1
cdr3_nt: TGCAGCGCCGGTACGGGCGACAATGGCTACACCTTC
cdr3_aa: CSAGTGDNGYTF

j_call: TRBJ2-7
d_call: .
cdr3_length: 14
clone_size: .
v_call: TRBV27
cdr3_nt: TGTGCCAGCAGTTCCCGGGCGGGGAACTACGAGCAGTACTTC
cdr3_aa: CASSSRAGNYEQYF

j_call: TRBJ2-7
d_call: TRBD2
cdr3_length: 17
clone_size: .
v_call: TRBV3-1
cdr3_nt: TGTGCCAGCAGCCCAGGCCCTAGCGGGAGGCCCTTCTACGAGCAGTACTTC
cdr3_aa: CASSPGPSGRPFYEQYF

j_call: TRBJ2-4
d_call: TRBD1
cdr3_length: 15
clone_size: few
v_call: TRBV5-1
cdr3_nt: TGCGCCAGCAGCTTCACACCGGGACAGGGTGACATTCAGTACTTC
cdr3_aa: CASSFTPGQGDIQYF

j_call: TRBJ2-7
d_call: TRBD2
cdr3_length: 15
clone_size: few
v_call: TRBV6-1
cdr3_nt: TGTGCCAGCAGTGGGACTAGCGGGGGGACCTACGAGCAGTACTTC
cdr3_aa: CASSGTSGGTYEQYF

j_call: TRBJ2-7
d_call: TRBD1
cdr3_length: 16
clone_size: .
v_call: TRBV20-1
cdr3_nt: TGCAGTACCCCGGGACAGGGATTAAAGAGCTCCTACGAGCAGTACTTC
cdr3_aa: CSTPGQGLKSSYEQYF

j_call: TRBJ2-7
d_call: .
cdr3_length: 15
clone_size: .
v_call: TRBV7-9
cdr3_nt: TGTGCCAGCAGCTTAGTCTCGCCTACTACCTACGAGCAGTACTTC
cdr3_aa: CASSLVSPTTYEQYF

j_call: TRBJ2-5
d_call: .
cdr3_length: 12
clone_size: few
v_call: TRBV24-1
cdr3_nt: TGTGCCACCTCCTTGGGTTGGGAGACCCAGTACTTC
cdr3_aa: CATSLGWETQYF

j_call: TRBJ2-7
d_call: TRBD1
cdr3_length: 15
clone_size: few
v_call: TRBV9
cdr3_nt: TGTGCCAGCAGCGTTTCCCAGGGGGCGTTGTACGAGCAGTACTTC
cdr3_aa: CASSVSQGALYEQYF

j_call: TRBJ1-1
d_call: .
cdr3_length: 11
clone_size: many
v_call: TRBV20-1
cdr3_nt: TGCACCTGGGTGAGGGGATCCGAAGCTTTCTTT
cdr3_aa: CTWVRGSEAFF

j_call: TRBJ2-5
d_call: .
cdr3_length: 15
clone_size: .
v_call: TRBV5-1
cdr3_nt: TGCGCCAGCAGCGACAAATCAGGGCGGGGAGAGACCCAGTACTTC
cdr3_aa: CASSDKSGRGETQYF

j_call: TRBJ2-6
d_call: .
cdr3_length: 13
clone_size: .
v_call: TRBV20-1
cdr3_nt: TGCGGGTTGCTCCGCTCTGGGGCCAACGTCCTGACTTTC
cdr3_aa: CGLLRSGANVLTF

j_call: TRBJ2-7
d_call: .
cdr3_length: 14
clone_size: many
v_call: TRBV5-1
cdr3_nt: TGCGCCAGCAGCTTGTACCGGGACGGAAACGGGGAGTACTTC
cdr3_aa: CASSLYRDGNGEYF

j_call: TRBJ2-5
d_call: TRBD2
cdr3_length: 18
clone_size: few
v_call: TRBV7-8
cdr3_nt: TGTGCCAGCAGCTTATCGGCTAGCGGGAGGGCGTTCCAAGAGACCCAGTACTTC
cdr3_aa: CASSLSASGRAFQETQYF

j_call: TRBJ2-6
d_call: .
cdr3_length: 14
clone_size: many
v_call: TRBV7-9
cdr3_nt: TGTGCCAGCAGCTACCACTCTGGGGCCAACGTCCTGACTTTC
cdr3_aa: CASSYHSGANVLTF

j_call: TRBJ2-2
d_call: .
cdr3_length: 12
clone_size: .
v_call: TRBV28
cdr3_nt: TGTTCAGTGATCGCGAACACCGGGGAGCTGTTTTTT
cdr3_aa: CSVIANTGELFF

j_call: TRBJ2-1
d_call: .
cdr3_length: 13
clone_size: few
v_call: TRBV3-1
cdr3_nt: TGTGCCAGCAGCCGGACGGGTTTGGATGAGCAGTTCTTC
cdr3_aa: CASSRTGLDEQFF

j_call: TRBJ2-7
d_call: .
cdr3_length: 15
clone_size: many
v_call: TRBV29-1
cdr3_nt: TGCAGCGTTGAAGATCAGTTTGGAGCAGGCTACGAGCAGTACTTC
cdr3_aa: CSVEDQFGAGYEQYF

j_call: TRBJ2-7
d_call: .
cdr3_length: 16
clone_size: .
v_call: TRBV20-1
cdr3_nt: TGCAGTGCTAGTTGGCTACCTACAGTTCTTCCCTACGAGCAGTACTTC
cdr3_aa: CSASWLPTVLPYEQYF

j_call: TRBJ2-5
d_call: TRBD2
cdr3_length: 16
clone_size: .
v_call: TRBV24-1
cdr3_nt: TGTGCCACCAGTCGGACTAGCGGGGGGACACGAGAGACCCAGTACTTC
cdr3_aa: CATSRTSGGTRETQYF

j_call: TRBJ1-5
d_call: .
cdr3_length: 13
clone_size: few
v_call: TRBV18
cdr3_nt: TGTGCCAGCTCACGGACGGATGATCAGCCCCAGCATTTT
cdr3_aa: CASSRTDDQPQHF

j_call: TRBJ2-2
d_call: TRBD1
cdr3_length: 13
clone_size: .
v_call: TRBV29-1
cdr3_nt: TGCAGCGCCGTTGACAGGGACACCGGGGAGCTGTTTTTT
cdr3_aa: CSAVDRDTGELFF

j_call: TRBJ2-7
d_call: .
cdr3_length: 14
clone_size: few
v_call: TRBV19
cdr3_nt: TGTGCCAGTAGTATAAGGGGGAACTCCTACGAGCAGTACTTC
cdr3_aa: CASSIRGNSYEQYF

j_call: TRBJ1-6
d_call: .
cdr3_length: 15
clone_size: .
v_call: TRBV9
cdr3_nt: TGTGCCAGCACCCCTGGGAGCTCCTATAATTCACCCCTCCACTTT
cdr3_aa: CASTPGSSYNSPLHF

j_call: TRBJ2-5
d_call: .
cdr3_length: 13
clone_size: .
v_call: TRBV29-1
cdr3_nt: TGCAGCGTTGTCAGGTCGGGATCAGAGACCCAGTACTTC
cdr3_aa: CSVVRSGSETQYF

j_call: TRBJ2-1
d_call: .
cdr3_length: 14
clone_size: .
v_call: TRBV30
cdr3_nt: TGTGCCTGGAACTCGAGGAGCTCCTACAATGAGCAGTTCTTC
cdr3_aa: CAWNSRSSYNEQFF

j_call: TRBJ1-1
d_call: .
cdr3_length: 13
clone_size: few
v_call: TRBV3-1
cdr3_nt: TGTGCCAGCAGCCAAGATCTTGGCGGTGAAGCTTTCTTT
cdr3_aa: CASSQDLGGEAFF

j_call: TRBJ2-3
d_call: .
cdr3_length: 14
clone_size: .
v_call: TRBV7-2
cdr3_nt: TGTGCCAGCAGCTTTTATGGTGGCACAGATACGCAGTATTTT
cdr3_aa: CASSFYGGTDTQYF

j_call: TRBJ2-1
d_call: TRBD2
cdr3_length: 17
clone_size: few
v_call: TRBV20-1
cdr3_nt: TGCAGTGCTAGAGACCGGGCTAGCGGGAGCTCCTACAATGAGCAGTTCTTC
cdr3_aa: CSARDRASGSSYNEQFF

j_call: TRBJ2-1
d_call: TRBD1
cdr3_length: 14
clone_size: many
v_call: TRBV6-6
cdr3_nt: TGTGCCAGCAGTGAAGACAGGGGGCTGGGTGAGCAGTTCTTC
cdr3_aa: CASSEDRGLGEQFF

j_call: TRBJ2-5
d_call: .
cdr3_length: 15
clone_size: .
v_call: TRBV9
cdr3_nt: TGTGCCAGCAGCGCCCCGGAGGGCGGTGGGGAGACCCAGTACTTC
cdr3_aa: CASSAPEGGGETQYF

j_call: TRBJ2-3
d_call: .
cdr3_length: 14
clone_size: many
v_call: TRBV18
cdr3_nt: TGTGCCAGCTCACCACAGGGGAGCACAGATACGCAGTATTTT
cdr3_aa: CASSPQGSTDTQYF

j_call: TRBJ2-1
d_call: .
cdr3_length: 14
clone_size: few
v_call: TRBV24-1
cdr3_nt: TGTGCCACCAAGGACGGCCAGGGGAGGAATGAGCAGTTCTTC
cdr3_aa: CATKDGQGRNEQFF

j_call: TRBJ2-2
d_call: .
cdr3_length: 15
clone_size: many
v_call: TRBV20-1
cdr3_nt: TGCAGTGCCAACCCTACAGGGCCAGCCACCGGGGAGCTGTTTTTT
cdr3_aa: CSANPTGPATGELFF

j_call: TRBJ1-5
d_call: .
cdr3_length: 12
clone_size: .
v_call: TRBV28
cdr3_nt: TGTGCCAGCAGTTTAAGGGAACAGCCCCAGCATTTT
cdr3_aa: CASSLREQPQHF

j_call: TRBJ2-1
d_call: .
cdr3_length: 14
clone_size: .
v_call: TRBV4-1
cdr3_nt: TGCGCCAGCAGCCAGTGGGAACAGGTCAATGAGCAGTTCTTC
cdr3_aa: CASSQWEQVNEQFF

j_call: TRBJ1-2
d_call: .
cdr3_length: 16
clone_size: few
v_call: TRBV4-2
cdr3_nt: TGTGCCAGCAGCCAAGATCAGACCCCTCGTTTGGGAGGCTACACCTTC
cdr3_aa: CASSQDQTPRLGGYTF

j_call: TRBJ2-5
d_call: TRBD2
cdr3_length: 14
clone_size: many
v_call: TRBV10-3
cdr3_nt: TGTGCCATCAGTGAGTCGGGAGGGGTAGAGACCCAGTACTTC
cdr3_aa: CAISESGGVETQYF

j_call: TRBJ2-7
d_call: TRBD1
cdr3_length: 15
clone_size: .
v_call: TRBV6-5
cdr3_nt: TGTGCCAGCAGTTACTCGAGACAGGGAACCTACGAGCAGTACTTC
cdr3_aa: CASSYSRQGTYEQYF

j_call: TRBJ2-7
d_call: .
cdr3_length: 16
clone_size: many
v_call: TRBV27
cdr3_nt: TGTGCCAGCAGTTCACCCACCTTCGGCGGGCCCTACGAGCAGTACTTC
cdr3_aa: CASSSPTFGGPYEQYF

j_call: TRBJ2-1
d_call: TRBD2
cdr3_length: 12
clone_size: once
v_call: TRBV4-1
cdr3_nt: TGCGCCAGCAGCCAAGCTAGCGGAGTGCAGTTCTTC
cdr3_aa: CASSQASGVQFF

j_call: TRBJ2-5
d_call: .
cdr3_length: 14
clone_size: many
v_call: TRBV5-1
cdr3_nt: TGCGCCAGCAGCTTGGAACTAGACCAAGAGACCCAGTACTTC
cdr3_aa: CASSLELDQETQYF

j_call: TRBJ2-5
d_call: .
cdr3_length: 13
clone_size: many
v_call: TRBV5-1
cdr3_nt: TGCGCCAGCAGCTACGGGGTTCAAGAGACCCAGTACTTC
cdr3_aa: CASSYGVQETQYF